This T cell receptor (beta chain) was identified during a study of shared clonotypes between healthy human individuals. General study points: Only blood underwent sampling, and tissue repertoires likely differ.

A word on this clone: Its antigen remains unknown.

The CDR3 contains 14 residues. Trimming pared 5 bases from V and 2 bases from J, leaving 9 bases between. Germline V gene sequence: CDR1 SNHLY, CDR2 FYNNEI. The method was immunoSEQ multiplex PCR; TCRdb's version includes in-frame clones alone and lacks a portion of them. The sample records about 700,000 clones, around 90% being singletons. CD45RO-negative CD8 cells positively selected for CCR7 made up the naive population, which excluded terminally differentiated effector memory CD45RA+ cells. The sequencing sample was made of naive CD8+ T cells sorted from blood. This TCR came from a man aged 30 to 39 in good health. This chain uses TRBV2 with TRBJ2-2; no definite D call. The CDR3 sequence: CASSPPSNTGELFF. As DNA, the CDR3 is TGTGCCAGCAGTCCGCCAAGTAACACCGGGGAGCTGTTTTTT.